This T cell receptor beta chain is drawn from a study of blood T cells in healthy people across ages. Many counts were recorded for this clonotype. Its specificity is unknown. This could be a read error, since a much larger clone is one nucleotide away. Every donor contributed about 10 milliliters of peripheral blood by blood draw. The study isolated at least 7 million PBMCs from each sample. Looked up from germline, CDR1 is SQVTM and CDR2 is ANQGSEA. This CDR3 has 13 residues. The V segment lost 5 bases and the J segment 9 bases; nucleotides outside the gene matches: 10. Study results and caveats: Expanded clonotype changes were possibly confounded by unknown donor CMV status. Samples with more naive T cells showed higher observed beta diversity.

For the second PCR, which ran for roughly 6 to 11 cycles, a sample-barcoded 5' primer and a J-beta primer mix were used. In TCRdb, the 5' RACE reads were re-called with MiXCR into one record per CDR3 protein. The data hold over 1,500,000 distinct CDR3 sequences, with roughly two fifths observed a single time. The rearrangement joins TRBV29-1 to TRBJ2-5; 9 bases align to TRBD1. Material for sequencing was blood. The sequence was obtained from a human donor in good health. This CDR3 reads CSVRQGGREAQYF. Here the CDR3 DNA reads TGCAGCGTTCGACAGGGGGGCCGGGAGGCCCAGTACTTC.